These 5 T cell receptor beta chains were all obtained from the same sample, sequenced in a study of blood T cells in healthy people across ages. Next came a second PCR, run for roughly 6 to 11 cycles, which used a sample-barcoded 5' primer along with a J-beta primer mix. MiXCR, run by TCRdb on the 5' RACE reads, gives a single entry per CDR3 protein. The sample yields 850,000 to 1,000,000 distinct CDR3 sequences, roughly 51% seen once. The source material was blood. Receptors were obtained from a woman aged 60-75 years in good health.

This chain connects TRBV7-6 to TRBJ2-7; D call uncertain. CDR3 size: 14 residues. CDR1 is SGHVS and CDR2 is FNYEAQ in the germline V gene. Trimming stripped 3 bases from V and 2 bases from J, with 11 bases between. CDR3 sequence: CASSFSAIAYEQYF. CDR3 in DNA: TGTGCCAGCAGCTTCAGCGCGATCGCCTACGAGCAGTACTTC.

The CDR3 is CASSFRTAGTSPHEQFF. The CDR3 region has the DNA TGTGCCAGCAGCTTCCGGACGGCCGGGACTAGTCCGCATGAGCAGTTCTTC. The chain carries TRBV4-2 and TRBJ2-1; TRBD2 agrees at 8 bases. V shed 5 bases, J shed 8 bases, and the junction held 17 bases outside the gene matches. This CDR3 is 17 amino acids long. Germline V gives CDR1 LGHNA, CDR2 YNFKEQ.

This clonotype was seen a few times. The V call is TRBV3-1, the J call TRBJ1-2, with D possibly being TRBD1 (6 bases). The CDR3 spans 12 residues. CDR1 is LGHDT, CDR2 YNNKEL, per germline (reference sequence). Trimming took 2 bases from V and 8 from J, leaving 9 bases between them. CDR3 residues: CASSQTGFGYTF. The DNA for the CDR3 is TGTGCCAGCAGCCAAACAGGGTTCGGCTACACCTTC.

The rearrangement uses TRBV12-3 or TRBV12-4 and TRBJ2-1; no clear D gene. Trimming stripped 6 bases from V and 12 bases from J, with 21 bases between. The CDR3 is 14 amino acids. The CDR3 bases are TGTGCCAGCAGCTCCTTAAGTGGCACAGATACGCAGTTCTTC. This gives the protein CASSSLSGTDTQFF.

This clonotype has a single count. The gene calls are TRBV28 and TRBJ2-3; 11 bases are shared with TRBD2. The CDR3 runs to 15 residues. Germline V lookup: CDR1 MDHEN, CDR2 SYDVKM. The junction had 6 bases not matched to a gene; V was cut back by 2 bases and J by 8 bases. CDR3 region: CASSLNPSGRSTQYF. The CDR3 DNA sequence: TGTGCCAGCAGTTTAAACCCTAGCGGGAGGTCTACGCAGTATTTT.